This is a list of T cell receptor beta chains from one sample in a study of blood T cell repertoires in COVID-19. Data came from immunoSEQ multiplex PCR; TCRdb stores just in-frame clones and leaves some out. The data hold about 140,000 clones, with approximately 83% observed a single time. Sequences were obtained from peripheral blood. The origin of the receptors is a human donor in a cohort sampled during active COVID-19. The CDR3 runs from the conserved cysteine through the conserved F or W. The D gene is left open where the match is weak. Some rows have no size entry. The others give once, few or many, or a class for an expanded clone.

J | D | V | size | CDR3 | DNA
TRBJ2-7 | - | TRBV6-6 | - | CASSYGGSYEQYF | TGTGCCAGCAGTTACGGTGGGAGCTACGAGCAGTACTTC
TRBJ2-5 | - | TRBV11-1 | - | CASSSKRAGIQETQYF | TGTGCCAGCAGCTCAAAGCGGGCAGGAATTCAAGAGACCCAGTACTTC
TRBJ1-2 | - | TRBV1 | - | CTSSQQCPRTGRNYGYTF | TGCACCAGCAGCCAACAGTGCCCCAGGACAGGGAGAAACTATGGCTACACCTTC
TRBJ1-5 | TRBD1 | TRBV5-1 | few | CASRTGTGVNQPQHF | TGCGCCAGCAGAACCGGGACAGGGGTCAATCAGCCCCAGCATTTT
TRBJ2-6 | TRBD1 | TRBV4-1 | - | CASSQSGQLSGANVLTF | TGCGCCAGCAGCCAATCGGGACAGCTCTCTGGGGCCAACGTCCTGACTTTC
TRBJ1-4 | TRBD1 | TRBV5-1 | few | CASQGQGNEKLFF | TGCGCCAGCCAGGGACAGGGTAATGAAAAACTGTTTTTT
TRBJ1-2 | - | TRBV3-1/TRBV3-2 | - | CASSQARAGYGYTF | TGTGCCAGCAGCCAGGCCAGGGCAGGGTATGGCTACACCTTC
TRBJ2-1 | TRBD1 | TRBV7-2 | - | CASSLGGTGYYNEQFF | TGTGCCAGCAGCTTAGGAGGGACAGGCTACTACAATGAGCAGTTCTTC
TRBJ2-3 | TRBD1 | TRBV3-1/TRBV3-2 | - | CASSQGQGRDTQYF | TGTGCCAGCAGCCAGGGACAGGGTAGAGATACGCAGTATTTT
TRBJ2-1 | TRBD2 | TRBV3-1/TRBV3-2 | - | CASSQRSAGLAGGSTKQFF | TGTGCCAGCAGCCAAAGATCCGCGGGACTAGCGGGAGGTTCGACGAAGCAGTTCTTC
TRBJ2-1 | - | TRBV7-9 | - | CASSFERYNEQFF | TGTGCCAGCAGCTTCGAACGGTACAATGAGCAGTTCTTC